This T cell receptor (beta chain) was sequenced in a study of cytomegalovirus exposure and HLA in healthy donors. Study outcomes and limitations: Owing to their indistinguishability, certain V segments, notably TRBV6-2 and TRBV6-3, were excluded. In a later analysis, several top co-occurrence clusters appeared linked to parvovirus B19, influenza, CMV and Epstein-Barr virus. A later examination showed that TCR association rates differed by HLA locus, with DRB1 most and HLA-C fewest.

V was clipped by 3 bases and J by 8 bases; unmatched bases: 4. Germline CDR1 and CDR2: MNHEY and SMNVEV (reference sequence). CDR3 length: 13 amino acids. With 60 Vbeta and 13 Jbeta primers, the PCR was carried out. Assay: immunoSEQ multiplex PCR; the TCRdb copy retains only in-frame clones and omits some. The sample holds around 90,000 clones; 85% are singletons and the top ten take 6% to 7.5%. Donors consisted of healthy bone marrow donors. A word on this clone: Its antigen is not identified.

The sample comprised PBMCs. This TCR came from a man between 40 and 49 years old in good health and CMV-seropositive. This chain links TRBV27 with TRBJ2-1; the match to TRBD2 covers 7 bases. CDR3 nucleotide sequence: TGTGCCAGCAGTTTCCGCGGGAGCCATGAGCAGTTCTTC. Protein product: CASSFRGSHEQFF.